This T cell receptor beta chain was recovered during a study of shared clonotypes between healthy human individuals. Nashville, Tennessee was home to all donors, who were Caucasian adults. In germline, CDR1 is SGHDN, CDR2 FVKESK. There are 14 residues in the CDR3. V gave up 1 base and J gave up 5 bases, with 11 bases separating them. TCRdb's table, derived via immunoSEQ multiplex PCR, lists solely in-frame clones and lacks some. The data contain about 2,500,000 clones, approximately 90% of them singletons. The receptor comes from a man aged 18 to 35 in good health. The chain recombines TRBV14 with TRBJ2-5, with a tentative D call TRBD2 (5 bases). The material sequenced was naive CD4+ T cells sorted from blood. The subset denotes: CD45RA+ positively selected. The CDR3 DNA sequence: TGTGCCAGCAGCCAAGTAACGGGGTTGGAGACCCAGTACTTC. It is translated as CASSQVTGLETQYF.